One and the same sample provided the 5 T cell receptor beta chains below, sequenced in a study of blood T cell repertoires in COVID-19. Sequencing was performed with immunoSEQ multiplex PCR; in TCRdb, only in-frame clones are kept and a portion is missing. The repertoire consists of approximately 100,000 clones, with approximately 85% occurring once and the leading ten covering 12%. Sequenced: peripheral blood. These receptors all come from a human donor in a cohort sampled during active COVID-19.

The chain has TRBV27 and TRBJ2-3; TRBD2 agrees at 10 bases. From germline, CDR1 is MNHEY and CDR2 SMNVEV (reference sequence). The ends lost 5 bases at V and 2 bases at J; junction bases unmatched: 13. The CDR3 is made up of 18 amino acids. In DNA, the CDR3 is TGTGCCAGCAGTACTTGGGGGGGGCTAGCGGGAGACACAGATACGCAGTATTTT. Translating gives CASSTWGGLAGDTDTQYF.

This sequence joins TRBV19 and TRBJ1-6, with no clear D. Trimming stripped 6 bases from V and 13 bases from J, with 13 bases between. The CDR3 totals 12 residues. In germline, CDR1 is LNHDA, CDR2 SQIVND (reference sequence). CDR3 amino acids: CASRAEAGPLHF. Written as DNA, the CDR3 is TGTGCCAGTAGGGCGGAAGCGGGGCCCCTCCACTTT.

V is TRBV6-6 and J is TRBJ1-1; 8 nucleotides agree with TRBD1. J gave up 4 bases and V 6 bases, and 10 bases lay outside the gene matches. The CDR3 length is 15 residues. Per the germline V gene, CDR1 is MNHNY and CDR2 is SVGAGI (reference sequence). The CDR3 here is CASSPLDRAATEAFF. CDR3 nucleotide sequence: TGTGCCAGCAGCCCCCTGGACAGGGCCGCCACTGAAGCTTTCTTT.

The CDR3 region has the DNA TGTGCCAGCAGTGTTGATTGGGCGGGATTCTCCTACGAGCAGTACTTC. This sequence encodes CASSVDWAGFSYEQYF. The chain recombines TRBV6-1 with TRBJ2-7; tentatively, D is TRBD2 (6 bases). There are 16 residues in the CDR3. V was pared by 4 bases and J by 0 bases, with 16 bases between. The germline gives CDR1 MNHNS, CDR2 SASEGT.

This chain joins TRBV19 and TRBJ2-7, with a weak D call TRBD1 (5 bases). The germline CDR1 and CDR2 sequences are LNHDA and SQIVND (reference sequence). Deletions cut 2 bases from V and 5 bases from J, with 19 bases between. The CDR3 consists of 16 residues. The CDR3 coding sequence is TGTGCCAGTAGTATACCAGGGTCCCTAGAAAAGGACGAGCAGTACTTC. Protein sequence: CASSIPGSLEKDEQYF. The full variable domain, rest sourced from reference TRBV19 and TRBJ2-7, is DGGITQSPKYLFRKEGQNVTLSCEQNLNHDAMYWYRQDPGQGLRLIYYSQIVNDFQKGDIAEGYSVSREKKESFPLTVTSAQKNPTAFYLCASSIPGSLEKDEQYFGPGTRLTVT.